This TCR beta chain was captured by sequencing in a study of identical twins. V was cut by 6 bases and J by 8 bases, with 20 bases left in between. The CDR3 spans 15 residues. The germline V gene has CDR1 SGHVS and CDR2 FQNEAQ. MiXCR was run by TCRdb on the 5' RACE reads, yielding one entry per CDR3 protein. The sample lists hundreds of thousands of distinct CDR3 sequences, approximately 6.1% seen once, with around 2% in the top ten. Many counts were recorded for this clonotype. This chain connects TRBV7-8 to TRBJ2-1, with D perhaps TRBD2 (6 bases). Material for sequencing was naive T cells sorted from blood. This TCR derives from a young man in good health. This CDR3 is CASRRVRSGRDEQFF. The DNA of the CDR3 is TGTGCCAGCAGACGAGTTAGGTCCGGGAGAGATGAGCAGTTCTTC.